The 11 T cell receptor beta chains reported below all come from one sample, sequenced in a study of cytomegalovirus exposure and HLA in healthy donors. PCR involved 60 Vbeta and 13 Jbeta primers. This table comes from immunoSEQ multiplex PCR, and its TCRdb copy is limited to in-frame clones, with some not included. The sample has roughly 60,000 clones. Sequenced input: PBMCs. The receptors shown here come from a woman aged 18-29 years in good health and CMV-seronegative.

The chain combines TRBV7-9 with TRBJ2-3; tentative D call: TRBD2 (5 bases). Germline values: CDR1 SEHNR, CDR2 FQNEAQ (reference sequence). Between the trimmed V and J ends, which lost 2 bases and 2 bases, there was a span of 14 bases. The CDR3 is 16 residues long. CDR3 nucleotides: TGTGCCAGCAGCTTAAAGGCTAGCAGGTTCACAGATACGCAGTATTTT. As protein: CASSLKASRFTDTQYF.

V gene TRBV7-9 combines with J gene TRBJ2-1, with D possibly matching TRBD1 (5 bases). The CDR3 totals 13 residues. CDR1 SEHNR and CDR2 FQNEAQ come from the germline V gene (reference sequence). V gave up 5 bases and J gave up 3 bases, with 8 bases separating them. DNA of the CDR3: TGTGCCAGCAGCATTACAGGCTACAATGAGCAGTTCTTC. Amino acid sequence: CASSITGYNEQFF.

V is TRBV7-9 and J is TRBJ1-5; D might be TRBD1 (5 bases). V was cut by 3 bases and J by 6 bases, with 9 bases left in between. The CDR3 loop spans 13 amino acids. Germline V gene lookup returns CDR1 SEHNR and CDR2 FQNEAQ (reference sequence). CDR3 sequence: CASSFLGAQPQHF. The CDR3 nucleotides are TGTGCCAGCAGCTTTTTAGGGGCTCAGCCCCAGCATTTT.

The chain couples TRBV18 to TRBJ2-7, with D possibly being TRBD2 (5 bases). The CDR3 is 13 amino acids. V was cut by 5 bases and J by 3 bases, with 11 bases left in between. The germline gives CDR1 KGHSH, CDR2 LQKENI. Written as DNA, the CDR3 is TGTGCCAGCTCAGTAGGACGGGGCTACGAGCAGTACTTC. Encoded protein: CASSVGRGYEQYF.

CDR3 residues: CASSPRSGPYEQYF. The DNA for the CDR3 is TGTGCCAGCAGCCCCAGATCTGGTCCCTACGAGCAGTACTTC. This chain links TRBV4-2 with TRBJ2-7; no reliable D call. The CDR3 runs to 14 residues. V was shortened by 4 bases and J by 2 bases, with 12 bases between the two germline ends. Per the germline V gene, CDR1 is LGHNA and CDR2 is YNFKEQ.

The V and J genes are TRBV14 and TRBJ2-7; 11 positions match TRBD2. The CDR3 extends over 16 amino acids. Germline values: CDR1 SGHDN, CDR2 FVKESK. With V trimmed by 0 bases and J by 5 bases, 6 bases remained unmatched. The CDR3 nucleotides read TGTGCCAGCAGCCAAGATAGGCTAGCGGGGGGCGACGAGCAGTACTTC. Its translation: CASSQDRLAGGDEQYF. The whole variable domain, filled in from reference TRBV14 and TRBJ2-7, reads EAGVTQFPSHSVIEKGQTVTLRCDPISGHDNLYWYRRVMGKEIKFLLHFVKESKQDESGMPNNRFLAERTGGTYSTLKVQPAELEDSGVYFCASSQDRLAGGDEQYFGPGTRLTVT.

Concerning this clone: Germline is not matched at one junction end, which may reflect a read error. The chain employs TRBV6-4 and TRBJ2-1; 8 bases line up with TRBD1. This CDR3 has 17 amino acids. Germline V gene lookup returns CDR1 MRHNA and CDR2 SNTAGT. The CDR3 DNA is TGTGCCAGCAGCGTCGGGACAGGTTCGAGCTCCGACAATGAGCAGTTCTTC. Encoded protein: CASSVGTGSSSDNEQFF.

This CDR3 reads CSHRTRMNTEAFF. DNA for the CDR3: TGCAGCCATCGGACACGCATGAACACTGAAGCTTTCTTT. V usage is TRBV29-1 and J usage is TRBJ1-1; D possibly corresponds to TRBD1 (5 bases). The CDR3 extends over 13 amino acids. The germline V gene encodes CDR1 SQVTM and CDR2 ANQGSEA. V lost 8 bases, J lost 0 bases, and 13 bases lay in between.

V gene TRBV2 combines with J gene TRBJ2-1; 9 bases align to TRBD1. This CDR3 contains 15 residues. From germline, CDR1 is SNHLY and CDR2 FYNNEI. The junction had 3 bases not matched to a gene; V was cut back by 5 bases and J by 1 base. The CDR3 loop is CASSSTGGSYNEQFF. In DNA, the CDR3 is TGTGCCAGCAGTTCGACAGGGGGGTCCTACAATGAGCAGTTCTTC.

The chain couples TRBV9 to TRBJ1-2; D may be TRBD1 (5 bases). Trimming took 6 bases from V and 5 from J, leaving 11 bases between them. CDR3 size: 12 residues. CDR1 SGDLS and CDR2 YYNGEE come from the germline V gene. CDR3 bases: TGTGCCAGCACACCGACAGATTATGGCTACACCTTC. The encoded protein is CASTPTDYGYTF.

This chain links TRBV5-1 with TRBJ1-2; a weak D match, TRBD1 (5 bases). Germline assignment: CDR1 SGHRS and CDR2 YFSETQ. This CDR3 is built from 15 residues. With 0 bases removed from V and 8 bases from J, the gap between germline ends came to 17 bases. The CDR3 region has the DNA TGCGCCAGCAGCTTGGGGCCCCAGGGTGTTAGAGGCTACACCTTC. Amino acids: CASSLGPQGVRGYTF.